The entry below describes one TCR beta chain. This specimen comes from a study of CD4 T cells in relation to SARS-CoV-2 and coronaviruses. The data were produced by immunoSEQ multiplex PCR, yet TCRdb's version contains in-frame clones alone and is incomplete. Among 9,500 to 13,000 clones listed, 75% to 90% were seen once. The CDR3 extends over 18 amino acids. J lost 0 bases, V lost 0 bases, and 8 bases had no gene match. Germline V CDR1 and CDR2: SGDLS, YYNGEE. The chain recombines TRBV9 with TRBJ2-1; 8 bases map to TRBD2. The sequenced material came from naive CD4+ T cells from PBMCs. Stated subset: naive CD4+ T cells isolated by negative enrichment. The clonotype was recovered from an adult with COVID-19. CDR3: CASSVAAGAVSSYNEQFF. The CDR3 coding sequence is TGTGCCAGCAGCGTAGCAGCGGGGGCTGTGAGCTCCTACAATGAGCAGTTCTTC. The full variable domain, rest sourced from reference TRBV9 and TRBJ2-1, is DSGVTQTPKHLITATGQRVTLRCSPRSGDLSVYWYQQSLDQGLQFLIQYYNGEERAKGNILERFSAQQFPDLHSELNLSSLELGDSALYFCASSVAAGAVSSYNEQFFGPGTRLTVL.